Each of the 5 T cell receptor beta chains below was sequenced from the same sample in a study of human T cells and chemical hapten exposure. TCRdb re-analysed the RACE reads in MiXCR, keeping a single row per CDR3 protein. The data contain approximately 100,000 distinct CDR3 sequences, about a tenth of them singletons. Time point noted: patch test 2, 6 weeks after DPC sensitization. This sample's treatment: therapeutic diphenylcyclopropenone sensitization with weekly scalp DPC. The starting material was whole blood, obtained in connection with sensitization to the hapten diphenylcyclopropenone (DPC). These receptors originate from a woman aged 40 to 55 with alopecia areata. Some clones in this sample may be carry-over from other donors' samples.

This clonotype showed up just a few times. This chain joins TRBV12-3 or TRBV12-4 and TRBJ1-3; the D is unclear. CDR3 length equals 13 residues. V was cut by 4 bases and J by 2 bases, with 6 bases left in between. In nucleotides, the CDR3 is TGTGCCAGCAGTTACGGGGCTGGAAACACCATATATTTT. It is translated as CASSYGAGNTIYF.

The table lists this clonotype with a few counts. Its ends do not fully match the called genes, so a read error is possible. V gene TRBV5-4 combines with J gene TRBJ2-6; 8 nucleotides agree with TRBD1. Germline V gene lookup returns CDR1 SGHNT and CDR2 YYREEE (reference sequence). This CDR3 contains 16 residues. The CDR3 here is CASSFQDRAGANVLIF. The CDR3 DNA sequence: TGTGCCAGCAGCTTTCAGGACAGGGCTGGGGCCAACGTCCTGATTTTC.

This clonotype came up a few times. The rearrangement uses TRBV6-2 or TRBV6-3 and TRBJ2-7; D call uncertain. Germline CDR1 and CDR2: MNHEY and SVGEGT. Trimming shortened V by 0 bases and J by 1 base, and 10 bases separated the two germline ends. The CDR3 covers 15 residues. CDR3 residues: CASSYSSGPSYEQYF. The CDR3 region has the DNA TGTGCCAGCAGTTACTCGAGTGGCCCATCCTACGAGCAGTACTTC.

This clonotype was detected only a few times. The CDR3 coding sequence is TGTGCCAGCCAAGCGGGGGGGTACAATGAGCAGTTCTTC. Amino acid sequence: CASQAGGYNEQFF. The J gene is TRBJ2-1, the V gene TRBV6-5; TRBD2 matches at 10 bases. This CDR3 spans 13 amino acids. V shed 8 bases, J shed 4 bases, and the junction held 2 bases outside the gene matches. CDR1 MNHEY and CDR2 SVGAGI come from the germline V gene.

In its sample, this clonotype was seen many times. The chain uses TRBV6-1 and TRBJ2-6; D is perhaps TRBD1 or TRBD2 (5 bases each). Germline-derived CDR1 and CDR2 are MNHNS and SASEGT. Trimming stripped 8 bases from V and 3 bases from J, with 17 bases between. This CDR3 region has 16 residues. CDR3 loop: CASRVRETGGANVLTF. As DNA, the CDR3 is TGTGCCAGCCGGGTCAGGGAGACGGGTGGGGCCAACGTCCTGACTTTC.